Given below is one T cell receptor (beta chain) in context. What it recognizes is unknown. Additional DNA sequences in this sample encode the identical CDR3. This entry comes from a study of shared clonotypes between healthy human individuals. Study-wide results and limits: A reduction in generation probabilities was seen for non-shared clonotypes relative to those shared by all four donors. Sequencing depth was expected to influence donor clonotype sharing. Naive subsets typically showed greater estimated richness than memory subsets.

The method was immunoSEQ multiplex PCR; TCRdb's version includes in-frame clones alone and lacks a portion of them. Of more than 2 million clones in the sample, approximately 94% were seen once. The TCR originated in a man between 18 and 29 years old in good health. The material sequenced was naive CD4+ T cells sorted from blood. Subset in this sample: CD45RA+ positively selected.

Here the CDR3 reads CASSPGAGGEQYF. The CDR3 nucleotides are TGTGCCAGCTCCCCCGGCGCGGGGGGGGAGCAGTACTTC. V and J are TRBV18 and TRBJ2-7, with 9 bases that match TRBD2. CDR1 is KGHSH, CDR2 LQKENI, per germline. The CDR3 covers 13 residues. Unmatched junction bases numbered 7, after V lost 6 bases and J lost 7 bases.